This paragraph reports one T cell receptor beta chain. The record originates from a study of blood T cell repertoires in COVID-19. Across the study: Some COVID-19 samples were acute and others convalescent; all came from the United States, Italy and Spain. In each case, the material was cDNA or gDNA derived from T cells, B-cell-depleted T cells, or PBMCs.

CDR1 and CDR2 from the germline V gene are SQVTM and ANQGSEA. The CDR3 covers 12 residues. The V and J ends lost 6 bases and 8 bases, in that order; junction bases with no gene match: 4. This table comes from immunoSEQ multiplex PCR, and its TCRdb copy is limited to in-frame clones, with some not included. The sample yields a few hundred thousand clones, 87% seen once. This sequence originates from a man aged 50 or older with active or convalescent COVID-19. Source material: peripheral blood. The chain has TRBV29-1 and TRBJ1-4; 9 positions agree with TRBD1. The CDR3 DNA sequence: TGCAGCGTGGGACAGGGAAGCGAAAAACTGTTTTTT. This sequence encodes CSVGQGSEKLFF.